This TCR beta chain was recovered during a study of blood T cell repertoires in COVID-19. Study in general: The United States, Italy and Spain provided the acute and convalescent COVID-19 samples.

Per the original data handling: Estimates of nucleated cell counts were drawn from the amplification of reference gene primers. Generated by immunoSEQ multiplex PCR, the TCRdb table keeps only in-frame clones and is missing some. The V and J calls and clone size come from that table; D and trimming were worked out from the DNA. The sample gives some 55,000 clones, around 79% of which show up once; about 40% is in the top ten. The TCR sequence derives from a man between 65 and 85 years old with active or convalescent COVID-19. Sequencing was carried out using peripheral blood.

The CDR3 DNA follows: TGTGCCAGCAGCTTAGAACAGGGTTTGGTGAACACTGAAGCTTTCTTT. Translated, it gives CASSLEQGLVNTEAFF. V usage is TRBV7-6 and J usage is TRBJ1-1; D may be TRBD1 (6 bases). From germline, CDR1 is SGHVS and CDR2 FNYEAQ. This CDR3 has 16 residues. Trimming removed 1 base from V and 0 bases from J, with 12 bases in between.